This is a list of T cell receptor beta chains from one sample in a study of CD8+ T cells in alopecia areata. This table comes from immunoSEQ multiplex PCR, and its TCRdb copy is limited to in-frame clones, with some not included. The data show tens of thousands of clones, about half seen once. Sequencing used CD8+ T cells sorted from blood, obtained around week 36, from a patient treated with tofacitinib. Receptors originate from a human donor with alopecia areata. The CDR3 runs from the conserved cysteine through the conserved F or W. Fields, in order: clone size, V gene, J gene, D gene, CDR3 DNA, CDR3 protein. A D gene is named only where the DNA matches it firmly. A row's size may be missing; if present it is once, few, many or a size class.

>NA|TRBV9|TRBJ2-7|NA
TGTGCCAGCAGCGTAGCGGGCGGCCTCGGGGAGCAGTACTTC
CASSVAGGLGEQYF
>once|TRBV11-2|TRBJ1-2|NA
TGTGCCAGCAGCAACAGAATTAACTATGGCTACACCTTC
CASSNRINYGYTF
>NA|TRBV29-1|TRBJ2-5|NA
TGCAGCGCCAGGACGGGGGAGACCCAGTACTTC
CSARTGETQYF
>few|TRBV6-1|TRBJ2-7|TRBD2
TGTGCCAGCAGTGAATCCCGACTAGCGGGAGTAGTACTCTACGAGCAGTACTTC
CASSESRLAGVVLYEQYF
>once|TRBV2|TRBJ2-3|TRBD2
TGTGCCATACAAGACGGACTAGCGGGAGCCACAGATACGCAGTATTTT
CAIQDGLAGATDTQYF
>NA|TRBV5-1|TRBJ2-5|NA
TGCGCCAGCAGCTCAGCATGGGAAGGTGTGGAGACCCAGTACTTC
CASSSAWEGVETQYF
>few|TRBV6-6|TRBJ1-2|TRBD1
TGTGCCATAAAGGACAGGGGCCGCGTGAGTTATGGCTACACCTTC
CAIKDRGRVSYGYTF
>NA|TRBV29-1|TRBJ2-3|TRBD2
TGCAGCGTACCCGGACTAGCGGATAGAGATACGCAGTATTTT
CSVPGLADRDTQYF
>NA|TRBV27|TRBJ2-2|NA
TGTGCCAGCAGTCCAGGGACCGCACAAAGGGAGCTGTTTTTT
CASSPGTAQRELFF
>NA|TRBV5-6|TRBJ2-7|NA
TGTGCCAGCAGCCCCGGGACAAGCCGCTACGAGCAGTACTTC
CASSPGTSRYEQYF
>NA|TRBV28|TRBJ1-3|NA
TGTGCCAGCAGTTCCCTTAGACAGAGCTCTGGAAACACCATATATTTT
CASSSLRQSSGNTIYF
>NA|TRBV30|TRBJ2-5|TRBD1
TGTGCCTGGAGTCAGGGGGCTCGTGGGGAGACCCAGTACTTC
CAWSQGARGETQYF
>few|TRBV29-1|TRBJ2-2|TRBD1
TGCAGCGGCGGGACAGGGTACAACACCGGGGAGCTGTTTTTT
CSGGTGYNTGELFF
>NA|TRBV4-1|TRBJ2-7|NA
TGCGCCAGCAGCCAACAATCTAGCGCCACCTACGAGCAGTACTTC
CASSQQSSATYEQYF
>NA|TRBV9|TRBJ2-7|NA
TGTGCCAGCAGCGTAGGTTACGGTCTATACGAGCAGTACTTC
CASSVGYGLYEQYF
>NA|TRBV7-2|TRBJ2-3|NA
TGTGCCAGCAGTCCCACCGTGCTTGCTGGTGATACGCAGTATTTT
CASSPTVLAGDTQYF
>few|TRBV29-1|TRBJ2-5|NA
TGCAGCGTTGAATCCCGGGGTGGGGGAGAGACCCAGTACTTC
CSVESRGGGETQYF
>NA|TRBV5-6|TRBJ2-1|NA
TGTGCCAGCAGCTTGAAGCCATTGGAGCAGTTCTTC
CASSLKPLEQFF